This T cell receptor beta chain appears in the sequencing data of a study of CD8 T cells in ankylosing spondylitis. This CDR3 spans 15 amino acids. Trimming cost V 5 bases and J 7 bases, with 17 bases left between them. From germline, CDR1 is LNHNV and CDR2 YYDKDF (reference sequence). Notes on the study in general: Relatively rare in peripheral blood, disease-linked clones were also CD8+. Clones tied to disease were said to be significantly enriched in matched ankylosing spondylitis synovial fluid. A TCR beta motif made of fewer than 10 highly homologous variants seemed typical of ankylosing spondylitis blood.

This clonotype was picked up many times. Its antigen is unidentified. Scientists made TCR beta libraries using quantitative 5'-RACE with molecular barcodes. Each CDR3 protein gets one entry after TCRdb re-called the 5' RACE reads with MiXCR. In the table there are 200,000 to 250,000 distinct CDR3 sequences, around 10% of which are singletons. Sequenced: blood, either unsorted or a sorted T cell fraction (not recorded which). The clonotype originates from a male donor with ankylosing spondylitis or in good health (not recorded which). This chain joins TRBV15 and TRBJ2-2, with D perhaps TRBD2 (5 bases). The CDR3: CATSRLNSGIGELFF. CDR3 sequence (DNA): TGTGCCACCAGCCGACTAAATTCGGGCATCGGGGAGCTGTTTTTT.